This T cell receptor beta chain was identified during a study of cytomegalovirus exposure and HLA in healthy donors. Study conclusions and caveats: Previously analyzed data showed that most TCR beta V segments were productive at a frequency of about 90% or about 30%. Among TCR beta chains, those listed as cytomegalovirus-associated numbered around 180. As was reported, the HLA-A and HLA-B alleles of most subjects were accurately predicted from TCR beta sequences.

As regards this clone: The antigen remains undetermined.

The PCR used 60 Vbeta and 13 Jbeta primers. Clones were read by immunoSEQ multiplex PCR, and TCRdb kept only the in-frame ones, dropping some. The table lists around 34,000 clones. Trimming removed 4 bases from V and 12 bases from J; junction bases left unmatched: 9. Germline lookup yields CDR1 SGHAT and CDR2 FQNNGV. This CDR3 has 12 amino acids. The receptor's source is a woman aged 40 to 50 in good health and CMV-seropositive. Input material: PBMCs. V is TRBV11-2 and J is TRBJ2-7, with 7 positions matching TRBD1. This chain's CDR3 is CASSSPGQTAYF. For the CDR3, the DNA is TGTGCCAGCAGCTCACCGGGACAGACAGCGTACTTC.